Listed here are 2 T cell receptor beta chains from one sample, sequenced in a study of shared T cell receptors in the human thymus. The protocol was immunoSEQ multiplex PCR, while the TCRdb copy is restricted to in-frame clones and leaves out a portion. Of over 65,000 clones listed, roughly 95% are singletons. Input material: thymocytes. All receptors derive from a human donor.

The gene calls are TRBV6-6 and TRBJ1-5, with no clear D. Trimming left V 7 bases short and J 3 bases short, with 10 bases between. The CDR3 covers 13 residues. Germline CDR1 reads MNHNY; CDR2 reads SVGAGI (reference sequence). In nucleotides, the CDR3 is TGTGCCAGCACTAGGAGATCCAATCAGCCCCAGCATTTT. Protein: CASTRRSNQPQHF.

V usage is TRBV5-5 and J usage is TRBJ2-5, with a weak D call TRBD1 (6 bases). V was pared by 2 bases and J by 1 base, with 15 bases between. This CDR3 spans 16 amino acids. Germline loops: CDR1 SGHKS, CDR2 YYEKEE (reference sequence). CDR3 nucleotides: TGTGCCAGCAGCTTACAGACAGGTCAACCCCAAGAGACCCAGTACTTC. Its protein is CASSLQTGQPQETQYF.